What follows are 16 T cell receptor beta chains derived from one specimen sequenced in a study of OX40 agonist ivuxolimab in advanced cancers. Profiled with immunoSEQ multiplex PCR; TCRdb holds only in-frame clones, not every one. Here the sample spans about 45,000 clones, roughly 84% being singletons. Sequences were derived from CD4+ or CD8+ T cells sorted from blood, sampled in a trial of the OX40 agonist ivuxolimab. These receptors all come from an adult with an advanced solid tumor such as melanoma, head and neck, liver or kidney cancer.

This chain links TRBV28 with TRBJ1-3; unclear D gene. Trimming shortened V by 6 bases and J by 2 bases, and 11 bases separated the two germline ends. Germline V gene data show CDR1 as MDHEN and CDR2 as SYDVKM. CDR3 size: 14 residues. In DNA form, the CDR3 reads TGTGCCAGCAGCCCAACTTACCCTGGAAACACCATATATTTT. Protein: CASSPTYPGNTIYF.

The V and J genes are TRBV27 and TRBJ2-7; D is ambiguous. The CDR3 runs to 13 residues. Germline lookup yields CDR1 MNHEY and CDR2 SMNVEV (reference sequence). The germline V and J ends were trimmed by 3 bases and 2 bases, with 8 bases remaining between them. DNA for the CDR3: TGTGCCAGCAGTTTGGGCACGGCCTACGAGCAGTACTTC. The encoded protein is CASSLGTAYEQYF.

V usage is TRBV7-2 and J usage is TRBJ1-4; 7 bases are shared with TRBD1. Germline V gives CDR1 SGHTA, CDR2 FQGNSA. The CDR3 has 13 residues. With 4 bases clipped from V and 14 bases from J, the junction kept 10 bases outside the gene matches. The CDR3 reads CASSSEVQGKLFF. CDR3 coding DNA: TGTGCCAGCAGCTCCGAAGTACAGGGGAAGCTGTTTTTT.

To note about this clone: Distinct nucleotide sequences in the sample also encode this CDR3. The chain has TRBV19 and TRBJ2-7; tentative D call: TRBD2 (6 bases). Germline assignment: CDR1 LNHDA and CDR2 SQIVND (reference sequence). CDR3 length: 15 amino acids. Trimming cost V 1 base and J 0 bases, with 10 bases left between them. This CDR3 reads CASSIGGGTSYEQYF. The CDR3 region has the DNA TGTGCCAGTAGTATAGGAGGAGGGACCTCCTACGAGCAGTACTTC.

V gene TRBV6-5 combines with J gene TRBJ2-5, with 9 bases aligning to TRBD2. J was trimmed by 5 bases and V by 5 bases; bases with no gene match: 9. Germline CDR1 MNHEY, CDR2 SVGAGI. This CDR3 comprises 15 residues. In DNA form, the CDR3 reads TGTGCCAGCAGTGGGGCGGGGGGGGTATGGGAGACCCAGTACTTC. Residues: CASSGAGGVWETQYF.

The chain uses TRBV28 and TRBJ2-1; D remains unclear. V was trimmed by 7 bases and J by 6 bases, leaving 13 bases between them. The V gene's germline CDR1 is MDHEN and CDR2 SYDVKM. The CDR3 sequence is 13 residues long. Written as DNA, the CDR3 is TGTGCCAGCACCCCCGGCGGACGCAATGAGCAGTTCTTC. Translating it yields CASTPGGRNEQFF.

The rearrangement links TRBV5-6 to TRBJ2-2; TRBD1 agrees at 10 bases. The germline gives CDR1 SGHDT, CDR2 YYEEEE. V gave up 4 bases and J gave up 4 bases; unmatched junction bases: 7. This CDR3 has 16 amino acids. The CDR3 nucleotides read TGTGCCAGCAGCAACCGGGACAGGGGTTCCACCGGGGAGCTGTTTTTT. Translation gives CASSNRDRGSTGELFF.

J is TRBJ1-2 and V is TRBV14, with a possible D match to TRBD1 (5 bases). The CDR3 extends over 13 amino acids. From germline, CDR1 is SGHDN and CDR2 FVKESK. V was pared by 2 bases and J by 4 bases, with 8 bases between. Written as DNA, the CDR3 is TGTGCCAGCAGCCAACAGGGTATCTATGGCTACACCTTC. Its translation: CASSQQGIYGYTF.

The chain combines TRBV2 with TRBJ2-1; a possible D gene is TRBD2 (5 bases). CDR1 and CDR2 (germline): SNHLY, FYNNEI. The V end was cut by 7 bases, the J end by 0 bases, with 16 bases between. The CDR3 extends over 16 amino acids. The CDR3 sequence: CASIEGRVSSYNEQFF. Here the CDR3 DNA reads TGTGCCAGCATCGAAGGGAGAGTGAGCTCCTACAATGAGCAGTTCTTC.

CDR3 sequence: CASSQAVWGSGGRHQETQYF. The DNA of the CDR3 is TGTGCCAGCAGCCAAGCGGTGTGGGGTAGCGGGGGGCGCCACCAAGAGACCCAGTACTTC. The rearrangement uses TRBV4-2 and TRBJ2-5, with 10 nucleotides matching TRBD2. CDR1 and CDR2 (germline): LGHNA, YNFKEQ. This CDR3 contains 20 residues. V gave up 1 base and J gave up 0 bases; unmatched junction bases: 14.

The chain is built from TRBV4-1 and TRBJ1-1, with no clear D. The CDR3 is 14 residues long. CDR1 and CDR2 (germline): MGHRA, YSYEKL. V was clipped by 1 base and J by 1 base, with 7 bases between them. The CDR3 protein is CASSQGEGNTEAFF. The DNA for the CDR3 is TGCGCCAGCAGCCAAGGTGAGGGGAACACTGAAGCTTTCTTT.

The chain is built from TRBV21-1 and TRBJ2-7. TRBV21-1 is described as a pseudogene. The CDR3 extends over 13 amino acids. CDR3 in DNA: TGTGCCAGCAGCAAAGAGGCGATGGCCGAGCAGTACTTC. Translation gives CASSKEAMAEQYF.

The chain has TRBV19 and TRBJ1-1; D unclear. The germline gives CDR1 LNHDA, CDR2 SQIVND (reference sequence). Trimming cost V 7 bases and J 7 bases, with 13 bases left between them. This CDR3 is 12 amino acids long. The CDR3 here is CASIPASDEAFF. In DNA form, the CDR3 reads TGTGCCAGTATTCCCGCCTCGGATGAAGCTTTCTTT.

The genes are TRBV7-9 and TRBJ2-2, with TRBD2 matching over 9 bases. CDR3 size: 16 residues. Germline V gene lookup returns CDR1 SEHNR and CDR2 FQNEAQ (reference sequence). V shed 3 bases, J shed 2 bases, and the junction held 4 bases outside the gene matches. The CDR3 here is CASSFETSGNTGELFF. CDR3 sequence (DNA): TGTGCCAGCAGCTTCGAGACTAGCGGAAACACCGGGGAGCTGTTTTTT.

Details on this clone: Other nucleotide sequences in the sample specify the same CDR3. V usage is TRBV9 and J usage is TRBJ2-7; possibly TRBD2 for D (5 bases). CDR1 is SGDLS and CDR2 is YYNGEE in the germline V gene. V lost 0 bases and J lost 1, with 5 bases in between. CDR3 length equals 13 residues. Here the CDR3 reads CASSVGGSYEQYF. In nucleotides, the CDR3 is TGTGCCAGCAGCGTAGGAGGGTCCTACGAGCAGTACTTC.

The DNA for the CDR3 is TGCGCCAGCAGCTTCAGACTAGCGGGAGGTATAGATACGCAGTATTTT. Its protein product is CASSFRLAGGIDTQYF. The V call is TRBV5-1, the J call TRBJ2-3; TRBD2 matches at 13 bases. This CDR3 spans 16 amino acids. CDR1 and CDR2 from the germline V gene are SGHRS and YFSETQ. V lost 2 bases, J lost 5 bases, and 5 bases stayed unmatched.